This paragraph covers one TCR beta chain sequence. This entry is derived from a study of T cell changes during pregnancy in multiple sclerosis. Between the trimmed V and J ends, which lost 4 bases and 0 bases, there was a span of 11 bases. Germline CDR1 is SGHRS and CDR2 is YFSETQ. The CDR3 consists of 15 residues. Clones were read by immunoSEQ multiplex PCR, and TCRdb kept only the in-frame ones, dropping some. The profile shows 70,000 to 95,000 clones, about 94% of them singletons. This sequence was found in a female donor with multiple sclerosis, enrolled in a pregnancy study. Sequenced material: peripheral blood, taken in the third trimester of pregnancy. The J gene is TRBJ2-1, the V gene TRBV5-1; TRBD2 is a possible D gene (5 bases). The CDR3 region is CASSIGAASYNEQFF. CDR3 DNA: TGCGCCAGCAGCATTGGAGCGGCCTCCTACAATGAGCAGTTCTTC.